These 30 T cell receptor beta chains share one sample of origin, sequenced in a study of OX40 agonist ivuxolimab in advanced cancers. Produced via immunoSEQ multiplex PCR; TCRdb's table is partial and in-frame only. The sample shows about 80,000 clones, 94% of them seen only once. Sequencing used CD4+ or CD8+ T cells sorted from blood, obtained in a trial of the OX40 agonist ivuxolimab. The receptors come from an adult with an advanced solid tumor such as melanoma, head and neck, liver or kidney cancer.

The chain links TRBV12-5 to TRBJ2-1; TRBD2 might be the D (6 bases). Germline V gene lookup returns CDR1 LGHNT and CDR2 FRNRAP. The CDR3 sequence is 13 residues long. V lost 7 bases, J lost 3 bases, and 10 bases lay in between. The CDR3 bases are TGTGCTAGTGCGAGGGGACTCTACAATGAGCAGTTCTTC. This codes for CASARGLYNEQFF.

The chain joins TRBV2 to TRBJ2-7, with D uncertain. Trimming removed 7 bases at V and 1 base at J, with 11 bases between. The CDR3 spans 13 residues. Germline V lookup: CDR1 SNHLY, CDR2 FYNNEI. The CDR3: CASINKKSYEQYF. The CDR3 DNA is TGTGCCAGCATAAACAAAAAATCCTACGAGCAGTACTTC.

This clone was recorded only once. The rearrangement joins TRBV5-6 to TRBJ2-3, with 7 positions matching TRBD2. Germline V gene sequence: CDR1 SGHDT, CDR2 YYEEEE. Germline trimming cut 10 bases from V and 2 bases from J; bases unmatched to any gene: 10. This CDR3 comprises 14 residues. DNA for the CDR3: TGTGCCTCCATGTTGGGACTAAACACAGATACGCAGTATTTT. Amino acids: CASMLGLNTDTQYF.

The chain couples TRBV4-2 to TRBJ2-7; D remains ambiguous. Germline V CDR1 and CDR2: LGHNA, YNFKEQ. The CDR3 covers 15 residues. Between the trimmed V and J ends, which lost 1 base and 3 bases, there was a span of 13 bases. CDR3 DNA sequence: TGTGCCAGCAGCCAAGCTGGGCTACGAGACTACGAGCAGTACTTC. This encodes CASSQAGLRDYEQYF.

CDR3 DNA: TGTGCCAGCAGTGAAGGGCTACTCCCTAACTATGGCTACACCTTC. This sequence encodes CASSEGLLPNYGYTF. This rearrangement joins TRBV6-1 to TRBJ1-2, with unresolved D. The CDR3 is 15 residues long. V shed 1 base and J shed 0 bases, with 9 bases lying between them. Germline V CDR1 and CDR2: MNHNS, SASEGT.

CDR3 sequence (DNA): TGCAGCGTTGGCCGGGCTGAAGCTTTCTTT. It specifies CSVGRAEAFF. This sequence joins TRBV29-1 and TRBJ1-1; D ambiguous. CDR1 is SQVTM, CDR2 ANQGSEA, per germline. Trimming left V 4 bases short and J 6 bases short, with 6 bases between. The CDR3 runs to 10 residues.

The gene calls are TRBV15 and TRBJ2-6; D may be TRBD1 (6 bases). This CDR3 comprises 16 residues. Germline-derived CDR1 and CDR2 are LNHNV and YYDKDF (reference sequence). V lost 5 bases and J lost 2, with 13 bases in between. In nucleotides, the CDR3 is TGTGCCACCAGCCCCACCGGGACAACTGGGGCCAACGTCCTGACTTTC. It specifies CATSPTGTTGANVLTF. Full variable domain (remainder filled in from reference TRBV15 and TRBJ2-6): DAMVIQNPRYQVTQFGKPVTLSCSQTLNHNVMYWYQQKSSQAPKLLFHYYDKDFNNEADTPDNFQSRRPNTSFCFLDIRSPGLGDTAMYLCATSPTGTTGANVLTFGAGSRLTVL.

This CDR3 reads CASSPPHEPAGQETQYF. CDR3 DNA sequence: TGTGCCAGCAGCCCCCCCCACGAGCCAGCGGGGCAAGAGACCCAGTACTTC. V is TRBV9 and J is TRBJ2-5; 7 bases match TRBD2. The CDR3 length is 17 residues. J gave up 2 bases and V 4 bases, and 14 bases lay outside the gene matches. Germline V gene data show CDR1 as SGDLS and CDR2 as YYNGEE.

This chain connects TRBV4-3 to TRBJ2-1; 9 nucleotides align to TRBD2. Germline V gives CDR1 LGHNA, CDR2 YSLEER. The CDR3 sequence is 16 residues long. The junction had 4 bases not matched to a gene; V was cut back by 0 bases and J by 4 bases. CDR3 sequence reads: CASSQDLSGSYNEQFF. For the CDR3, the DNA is TGCGCCAGCAGCCAAGATCTTAGCGGGAGTTACAATGAGCAGTTCTTC.

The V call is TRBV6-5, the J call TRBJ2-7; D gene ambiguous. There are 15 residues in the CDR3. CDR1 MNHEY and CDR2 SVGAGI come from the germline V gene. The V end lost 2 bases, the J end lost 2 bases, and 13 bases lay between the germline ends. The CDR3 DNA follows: TGTGCCAGCAGTTACCGGAACAGATCACCCTACGAGCAGTACTTC. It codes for CASSYRNRSPYEQYF.

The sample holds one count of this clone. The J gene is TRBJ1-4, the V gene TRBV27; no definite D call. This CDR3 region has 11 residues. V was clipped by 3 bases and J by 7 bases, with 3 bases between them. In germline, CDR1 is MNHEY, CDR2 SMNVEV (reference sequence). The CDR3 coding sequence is TGTGCCAGCAGTTTTGGTGAAAAACTGTTTTTT. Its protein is CASSFGEKLFF.

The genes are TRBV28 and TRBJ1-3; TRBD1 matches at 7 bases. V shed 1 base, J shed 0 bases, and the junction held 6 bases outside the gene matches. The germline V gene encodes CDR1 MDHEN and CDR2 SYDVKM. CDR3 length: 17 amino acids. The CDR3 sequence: CASSLLDRDFSGNTIYF. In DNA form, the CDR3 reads TGTGCCAGCAGTTTATTAGACAGGGACTTCTCTGGAAACACCATATATTTT.

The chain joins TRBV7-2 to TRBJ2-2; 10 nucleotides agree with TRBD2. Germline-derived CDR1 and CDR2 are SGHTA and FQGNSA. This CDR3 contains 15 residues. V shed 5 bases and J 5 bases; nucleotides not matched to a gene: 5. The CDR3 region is CASSLGLAVTGELFF. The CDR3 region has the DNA TGTGCCAGCAGCCTCGGACTAGCGGTGACCGGGGAGCTGTTTTTT.

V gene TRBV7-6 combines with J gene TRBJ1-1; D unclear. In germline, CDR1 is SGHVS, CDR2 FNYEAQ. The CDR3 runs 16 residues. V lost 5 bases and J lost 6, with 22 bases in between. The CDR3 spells CASSLPPGGSTPEAFF. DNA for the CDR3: TGTGCCAGCAGCCTCCCCCCCGGCGGGAGCACGCCTGAAGCTTTCTTT.

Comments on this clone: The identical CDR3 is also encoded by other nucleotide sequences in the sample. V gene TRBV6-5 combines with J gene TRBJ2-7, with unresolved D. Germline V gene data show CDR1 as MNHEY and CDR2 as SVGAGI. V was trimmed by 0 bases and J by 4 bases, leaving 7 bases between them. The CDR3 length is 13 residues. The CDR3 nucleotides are TGTGCCAGCAGTTACTCGAAGGGTTACGAGCAGTACTTC. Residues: CASSYSKGYEQYF.

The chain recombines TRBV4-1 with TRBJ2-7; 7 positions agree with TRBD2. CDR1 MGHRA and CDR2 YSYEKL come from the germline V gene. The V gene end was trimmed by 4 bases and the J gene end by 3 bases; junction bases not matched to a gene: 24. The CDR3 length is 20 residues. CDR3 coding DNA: TGCGCCAGCAGCCGGGCCCAGGCCCCGGGACTATCAAAGGGGAGCTACGAGCAGTACTTC. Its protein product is CASSRAQAPGLSKGSYEQYF.

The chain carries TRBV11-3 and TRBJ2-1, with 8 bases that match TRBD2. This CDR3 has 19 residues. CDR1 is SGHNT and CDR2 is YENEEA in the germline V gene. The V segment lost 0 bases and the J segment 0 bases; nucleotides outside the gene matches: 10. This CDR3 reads CASSLEGIGGRYSYNEQFF. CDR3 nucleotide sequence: TGTGCCAGCAGCTTAGAAGGAATAGGCGGGAGGTACTCCTACAATGAGCAGTTCTTC.

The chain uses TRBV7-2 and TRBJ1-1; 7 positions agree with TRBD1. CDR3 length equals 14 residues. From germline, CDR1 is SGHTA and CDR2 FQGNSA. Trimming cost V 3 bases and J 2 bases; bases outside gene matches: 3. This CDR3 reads CASSFWDSNTEAFF. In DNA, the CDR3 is TGTGCCAGCAGCTTTTGGGACAGTAACACTGAAGCTTTCTTT.

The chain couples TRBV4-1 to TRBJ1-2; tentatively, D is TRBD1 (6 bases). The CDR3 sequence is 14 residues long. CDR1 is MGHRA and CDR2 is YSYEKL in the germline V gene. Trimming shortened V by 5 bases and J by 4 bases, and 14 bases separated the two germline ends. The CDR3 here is CASSTRGGGYGYTF. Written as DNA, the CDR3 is TGCGCCAGCAGCACCCGGGGGGGCGGCTATGGCTACACCTTC.

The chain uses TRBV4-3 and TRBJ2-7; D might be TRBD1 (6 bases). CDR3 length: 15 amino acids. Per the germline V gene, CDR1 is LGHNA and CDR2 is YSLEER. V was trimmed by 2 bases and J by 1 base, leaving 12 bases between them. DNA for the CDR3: TGCGCCAGCAGCCAACGGTGGGGGACATCCTACGAGCAGTACTTC. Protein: CASSQRWGTSYEQYF.

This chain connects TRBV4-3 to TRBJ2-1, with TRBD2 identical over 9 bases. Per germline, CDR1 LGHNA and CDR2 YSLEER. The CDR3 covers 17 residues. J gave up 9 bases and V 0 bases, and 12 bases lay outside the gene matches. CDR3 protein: CASSQDTVAGGPIEQFF. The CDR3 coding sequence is TGCGCCAGCAGCCAAGATACAGTGGCGGGAGGGCCTATTGAGCAGTTCTTC.

The CDR3 is CASSQGHRTNEKLFF. In DNA form, the CDR3 reads TGTGCCAGCAGCCAGGGGCATAGGACTAATGAAAAACTGTTTTTT. The chain recombines TRBV11-2 with TRBJ1-4, with a possible D match to TRBD1 (6 bases). Trimming removed 5 bases from V and 2 bases from J, with 12 bases in between. In germline, CDR1 is SGHAT, CDR2 FQNNGV. The CDR3 runs to 15 residues.

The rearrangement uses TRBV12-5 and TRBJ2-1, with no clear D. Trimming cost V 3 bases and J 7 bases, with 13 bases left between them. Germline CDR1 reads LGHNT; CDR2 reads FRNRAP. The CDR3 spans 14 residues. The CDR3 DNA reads TGTGCTAGTGGTTTCACGAGCTCTGGGAATGAGCAGTTCTTC. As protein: CASGFTSSGNEQFF.

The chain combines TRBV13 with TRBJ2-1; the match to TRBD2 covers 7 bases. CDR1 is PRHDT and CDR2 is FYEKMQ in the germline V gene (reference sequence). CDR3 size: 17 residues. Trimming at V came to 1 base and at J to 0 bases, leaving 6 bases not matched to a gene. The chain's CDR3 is CASSLDVGGSSYNEQFF. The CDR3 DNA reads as TGTGCCAGCAGCTTAGATGTGGGCGGGAGCTCCTACAATGAGCAGTTCTTC.

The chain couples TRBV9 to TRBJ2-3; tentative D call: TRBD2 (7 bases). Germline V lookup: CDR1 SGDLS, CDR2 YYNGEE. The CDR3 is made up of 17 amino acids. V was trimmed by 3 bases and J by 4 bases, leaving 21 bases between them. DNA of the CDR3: TGTGCCAGCAGCGAGGGATGGGGGGGCTCTGGCGCAGATACGCAGTATTTT. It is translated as CASSEGWGGSGADTQYF.

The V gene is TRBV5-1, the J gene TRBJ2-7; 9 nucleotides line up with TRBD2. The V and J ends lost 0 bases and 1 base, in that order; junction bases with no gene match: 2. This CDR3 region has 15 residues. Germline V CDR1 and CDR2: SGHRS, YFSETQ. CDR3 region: CASSLAAGGSYEQYF. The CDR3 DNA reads TGCGCCAGCAGCTTGGCGGCGGGAGGGTCCTACGAGCAGTACTTC.

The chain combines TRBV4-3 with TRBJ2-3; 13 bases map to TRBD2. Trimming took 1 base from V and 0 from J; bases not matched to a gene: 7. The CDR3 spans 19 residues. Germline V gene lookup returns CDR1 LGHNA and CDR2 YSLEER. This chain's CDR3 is CASSQVGGTSGTSTDTQYF. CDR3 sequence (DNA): TGCGCCAGCAGCCAAGTAGGTGGGACTAGCGGGACTAGCACAGATACGCAGTATTTT.

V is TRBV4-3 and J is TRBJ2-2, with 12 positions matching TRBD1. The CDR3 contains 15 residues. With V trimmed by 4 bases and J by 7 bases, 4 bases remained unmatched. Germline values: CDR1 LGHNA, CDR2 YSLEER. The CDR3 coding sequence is TGCGCCAGCAGCCCAGGGACAGGGGGCATCGGGGAGCTGTTTTTT. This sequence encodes CASSPGTGGIGELFF.

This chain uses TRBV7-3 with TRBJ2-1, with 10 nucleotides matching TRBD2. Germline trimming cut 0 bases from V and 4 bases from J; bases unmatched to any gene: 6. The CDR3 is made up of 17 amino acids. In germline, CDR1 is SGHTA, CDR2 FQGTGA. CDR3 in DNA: TGTGCCAGCAGCTTAACGATGCCTAGCGGGAGTTACAATGAGCAGTTCTTC. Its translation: CASSLTMPSGSYNEQFF.

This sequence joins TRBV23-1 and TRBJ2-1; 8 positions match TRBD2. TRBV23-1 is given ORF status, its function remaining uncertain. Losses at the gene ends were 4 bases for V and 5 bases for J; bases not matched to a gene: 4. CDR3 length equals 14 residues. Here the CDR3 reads CASSRLAGNNEQFF. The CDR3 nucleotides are TGCGCCAGCAGTCGTCTAGCGGGTAACAATGAGCAGTTCTTC.